This note documents a single T cell receptor (beta chain) sequence. No antigen is known for it. Base qualities are missing; no much larger clone stands one base away. The germline V gene sets CDR1 to SGHRS and CDR2 to YFSETQ. V gives up 0 bases and J gives up 4 bases, and the segment between their germline ends measures 10 bases. The CDR3 contains 14 residues, cysteine and phenylalanine counted. CDR3 DNA only is kept here, 42 bases in frame from base 1. The data belong to a study of cytomegalovirus exposure and HLA in healthy donors (dated by TCRdb to about 2017). For the wider study: An earlier analysis of some 600 of the donors reported 276 Gb of sequence data and 117 million unique TCR beta sequences obtained from approximately 180 million T cells. Using immunosequencing, the study profiled T cell repertoires from some 670 subjects and related those repertoires to cytomegalovirus serostatus. In an earlier analysis of over 550 of the donors, high-throughput TCR beta sequencing was used to judge whether each TCR beta V gene segment behaved as functional or pseudogenic. HLA typing included class I and class II loci at four-digit resolution. A later genetic analysis took genome-wide SNP genotypes for 398 of the 666 donors and used that subset as a discovery cohort. An early release covering roughly 600 HLA-typed donors comprised about 300 gigabases of sequencing data and tens of millions of unique TCR sequences. All discovery cohort repertoires had been generated using a single sequencing platform. Among around 400 genotyped donors of the cohort, an average of approximately 240,000 unique TCR beta nucleotide sequences was sequenced per donor, of which about 20% were non-productive. The aim of the study was to test whether cataloging public T cell receptors could identify signatures of past pathogen exposure. The study combined high-throughput TCR immunosequencing, statistical association of individual TCRs with disease status, and machine learning to predict cytomegalovirus infection status. The number of typed donors differed by locus: 629-630 for A, B, C, DRB1 and DQB1; about 520 for DQA1; around 610 for DPA1; and approximately 450 for DPB1. The genetic ancestry cluster associated with self-reported Caucasian donors included 70% to 85% of the 398 genotyped donors. A later analysis re-analyzed previously published TCR beta repertoires from 500 to 700 donors and added high-resolution HLA genotyping to study TCR occurrence patterns. Donor age, sex, ethnicity and CMV serostatus were collected together with the repertoire data. Rather than drawing on any new phenotypic data, the later analysis identified candidate immune exposures from TCR beta sequences and the way those sequences occurred across donors. Because of strong linkage in the cohort, roughly five DR-DQ haplotypes were treated as single units for association and clustering. Along with the roughly 700-subject first cohort, a separate validation cohort of over a hundred different subjects was used. What the authors observed across the whole study: Sequencing depth was assumed to be roughly uniform across donors in the presence/absence analyses, though that assumption may not hold. V-gene and J-gene trimming of TCR beta chains was associated with a missense DCLRE1C variant in a later genetic analysis, and the association was replicated in an independent cohort. In a later analysis, HLA-associated TCR beta chains were found to be more clonally expanded and to have lower generation probabilities than equally common non-associated chains. Because the 87-base-pair reads could not distinguish some IMGT-functional V segments, including TRBV6-2 and TRBV6-3, those segments were excluded. A later analysis found that most CMV-associated TCR beta chains appeared HLA-restricted, with HLA associations seemingly driven largely by CMV exposure. A cluster of highly shared sequence variants was judged likely to be a technical artifact of the sequencing pipeline. The classifier was reported to diagnose cytomegalovirus status with high specificity and sensitivity in both the original cohort and the validation cohort. It was suggested by the authors that the approach could potentially be generalized to other disease states and immunological phenotypes. Specific HLA alleles were associated with 15,000 to 20,000 TCR beta sequences at a false discovery rate of 0.05 in a later analysis. According to a later analysis, parvovirus B19, influenza, CMV and Epstein-Barr virus appeared linked to several top co-occurrence clusters. In the study, approximately 160 TCR beta chains were listed as associated with cytomegalovirus. Because HLA typing was missing for some donors at each locus, association tests included only the typed subset. Most TCR sequences were seen in very few donors, while some public TCRs were found in many individuals. The only immune exposure information available for the cohort was CMV serostatus. In vitro tests confirmed that a few of the cytomegalovirus-associated TCR beta chains recognize cytomegalovirus antigens. Strong co-occurrence of HLA alleles, especially DR and DQ, made assigning TCR associations to individual alleles difficult. A further reported finding was that TCR beta sequences accurately predicted the HLA-A and HLA-B alleles for most subjects in the first cohort. Because counts were too low, approximately 15 rarely observed V segments, including chromosome 9 orphons, were excluded from the earlier analysis of 587 of the donors. Correlated functional status among segregating V segments might reflect linkage disequilibrium, but an unknown experimental factor could not be ruled out. This cohort had only TCR beta chains sequenced, and the lack of alpha or paired-chain data limited which features could be detected. According to a later genetic analysis, donors in an Asian-associated ancestry cluster had fewer N-insertions in productive TCRs than the approximately 670-donor mean. An earlier analysis of 450 to 750 of the donors showed that most TCR beta V segments appeared in productive rearrangements either about 87% or about 30% of the time, which broadly matched IMGT annotations. According to a later analysis, TCR association rates differed among HLA loci, with DRB1 alleles showing the most associated TCRs and HLA-C alleles showing the fewest.

The method behind the library was the immunoSEQ multiplex PCR assay. The multiplex PCR relied on a mix of 60 forward primers for TCR Vbeta segments and 13 reverse primers for TCR Jbeta segments. The CDR3 region of rearranged TCR beta genes was amplified from genomic DNA with a multiplex PCR assay. Amplified TCR beta libraries were sequenced as 87-base-pair reads on the Illumina HiSeq System. In the original analysis: A later analysis tallied approximately 87 million unique TCR beta chains across the 640 or so repertoires, and about 12 million of those chains were shared by two or more donors. A nearest-neighbor algorithm error-corrected the raw reads and collapsed the reads into unique sequences, merging closely related sequences to remove PCR and sequencing errors. Alignment of CDR3 sequences to IMGT reference sequences was used to assign V, D and J gene segments. For a sequence to be retained, a match of at least six nucleotides was required to both a V gene segment and a J gene segment. A rearrangement counted as productive if the CDR3 had no stop codons and remained in frame with V and J, and every other rearrangement counted as non-productive. Following IMGT convention, CDR3 was defined as the stretch from the second conserved V-encoded cysteine to the conserved J-encoded phenylalanine. Sequences without an unambiguous match to a single V gene segment were excluded from the earlier analysis of about 600 of the donors. In an earlier analysis of a few hundred of the donors, a V segment was called functional when productive rearrangements were above 56.7%, and segregating when the standard deviation between donors exceeded 5%. A statistical classification framework was built for diagnosing cytomegalovirus status from the catalog of TCR beta chain sequences. A later analysis assigned V and J genes by comparing TCR nucleotide sequences with IMGT/GENE-DB human TR gene sequences. In a later analysis, CDR3 sequences and most-parsimonious VDJ recombination scenarios were assigned using the TCRdist pipeline. In a later analysis, every TCR beta chain was defined by the combination of its CDR3 amino acid sequence and its V-gene family, and reads without a unique V-gene family were dropped. As a way to deal with suspected cross-contamination and a sequencing artifact, a later analysis dropped 450 to 600 nucleotide sequences that were highly shared and had low generation probability. In a later analysis, a clonal expansion index for each public chain was calculated from normalized within-repertoire ranks of inferred template counts. A later analysis computed generation probabilities with a VDJ recombination model fitted to out-of-frame rearrangements, and checked the results against IGoR. Hypergeometric tests were used in a later analysis to score TCR-TCR, TCR-HLA and TCR-CMV co-occurrence, with a repertoire-size bias correction applied to the TCR pairs. To estimate false discovery rates, a later analysis permuted the HLA or CMV assignments 20 times. In a later analysis, co-occurring TCRs were grouped using DBSCAN, with TCRdist sequence similarity added in when clustering inside HLA-allele-positive subsets. Repertoires with fewer than 30,000 or more than 120,000 public chains, plus five repertoires with anomalous nucleotide sharing, were excluded from co-occurrence clustering. The source is immuneACCESS, and TCRdb retained only in-frame sequences with V and J called. Part of the clones is not carried over; for the studies checked, unresolved V genes explain less than half of this, and the remainder is unexplained. For V, J and clone size, that table is used; D and trimming come from the DNA. The sample includes roughly 200,000 clones, with 80% observed a single time. The ten largest make up around 0.69% of the sample.

The cohort comprised around 690 healthy bone marrow donors. At the time of sampling, every cohort member was nominally healthy, though immune exposures that went unrecorded were likely present. The donor was CMV seronegative and was included in the group of a few hundred seronegative cohort members. Every donor gave a peripheral blood sample, and the peripheral blood mononuclear cells from that sample were used for TCR beta sequencing. Genomic DNA extraction from the blood cell samples was performed with the Qiagen DNeasy Blood Extraction Kit. The specimen sequenced was PBMCs. The origin of this receptor is a boy aged 5 to 17 in good health and CMV-seronegative. Recombination connected TRBV5-1 to TRBJ1-2, with the D gene uncertain. Here the CDR3 is given as CASSLERDTYGYTF. The DNA reads TGCGCCAGCAGCTTGGAACGGGATACCTATGGCTACACCTTC. Outside the CDR3, residues come from the reference TRBV5-1 and TRBJ1-2 proteins, so the full variable domain is: KAGVTQTPRYLIKTRGQQVTLSCSPISGHRSVSWYQQTPGQGLQFLFEYFSETQRNKGNFPGRFSGRQFSNSRSEMNVSTLELGDSALYLCASSLERDTYGYTFGSGTRLTVV.